The 16 T cell receptor beta chains in this list originate from one sample, sequenced in a study of T cells after yellow fever vaccination. TCRdb used MiXCR to reprocess the 5' RACE reads, holding one entry per CDR3 protein. In the table there are about 200,000 distinct CDR3 sequences, roughly 3.3% of which are singletons. Sequencing used CD4+ T cells sorted from PBMCs, obtained 10 days after the yellow fever booster vaccination. The receptors shown here come from a man aged 18 to 30 who received the YFV17D yellow fever vaccine.

The CDR3 protein is CASSYETANTEAFF. The DNA of the CDR3 is TGTGCCAGCAGTTACGAAACGGCGAACACTGAAGCTTTCTTT. V gene TRBV6-2 or TRBV6-3 combines with J gene TRBJ1-1; D unresolved. Germline CDR1 reads MNHEY; CDR2 reads SVGEGT. The CDR3 runs to 14 residues. V lost 2 bases and J lost 1, with 8 bases in between.

This clonotype was observed a few times. The V gene is TRBV2, the J gene TRBJ2-7, with D unclear. Trimming took off 6 bases at V and 4 bases at J, with 10 bases between the two ends. Germline values: CDR1 SNHLY, CDR2 FYNNEI. The CDR3 is 12 amino acids. The CDR3 DNA is TGTGCCAGCAGGCAGACCCTATACGAGCAGTACGTC. Residues: CASRQTLYEQYV.

The chain uses TRBV2 and TRBJ2-1; 12 nucleotides line up with TRBD1. V was clipped by 7 bases and J by 10 bases; unmatched bases: 5. Germline V gene data show CDR1 as SNHLY and CDR2 as FYNNEI. CDR3 length: 13 residues. This CDR3 reads CASMGQGAREQFF. The CDR3, as DNA: TGTGCCAGCATGGGACAGGGGGCGCGGGAGCAGTTCTTC. Complete variable domain (other parts from reference TRBV2 and TRBJ2-1): EPEVTQTPSHQVTQMGQEVILRCVPISNHLYFYWYRQILGQKVEFLVSFYNNEISEKSEIFDDQFSVERPDGSNFTLKIRSTKLEDSAMYFCASMGQGAREQFFGPGTRLTVL.

V gene TRBV6-5 combines with J gene TRBJ2-7; D is unresolved. This CDR3 has 13 residues. Germline V gene lookup returns CDR1 MNHEY and CDR2 SVGAGI. Trimming took off 6 bases at V and 9 bases at J, with 18 bases between the two ends. The CDR3 DNA reads as TGTGCCAGCAGGAAAACGCAGGATCTGAGGCAGTACTTC. This translates into CASRKTQDLRQYF.

In this sample, this clonotype turned up many times. The CDR3 here is CASSLGGTNYGYTF. The CDR3 DNA reads as TGCGCCAGCAGCCTGGGGGGCACTAACTATGGCTACACCTTC. The V and J genes are TRBV5-1 and TRBJ1-2; D may be TRBD1 (6 bases). CDR3 length: 14 amino acids. In germline, CDR1 is SGHRS, CDR2 YFSETQ. V dropped 4 bases and J dropped 0 bases, with 10 bases sitting between them.

The J gene is TRBJ1-5, the V gene TRBV2, with D unclear. V was trimmed by 3 bases and J by 7 bases, leaving 10 bases between them. CDR1 SNHLY and CDR2 FYNNEI come from the germline V gene. The CDR3 spans 13 residues. The CDR3 loop reads CASSDEESQPQHF. DNA for the CDR3: TGTGCCAGCAGTGACGAGGAGAGCCAGCCCCAGCATTTT. Full variable domain (missing parts from reference TRBV2 and TRBJ1-5): EPEVTQTPSHQVTQMGQEVILRCVPISNHLYFYWYRQILGQKVEFLVSFYNNEISEKSEIFDDQFSVERPDGSNFTLKIRSTKLEDSAMYFCASSDEESQPQHFGDGTRLSIL.

This clonotype appeared many times. The chain recombines TRBV6-6 with TRBJ1-4, with TRBD1 as a possible D gene (6 bases). The germline V gene has CDR1 MNHNY and CDR2 SVGAGI (reference sequence). The CDR3 sequence is 14 residues long. Between the trimmed V and J ends, which lost 2 bases and 5 bases, there was a span of 9 bases. The CDR3 region has the DNA TGTGCCAGCAGTTACGAGGACAGCAATGAAAAACTGTTTTTT. Amino acids: CASSYEDSNEKLFF.

This clonotype came up many times. The V gene is TRBV3-1, the J gene TRBJ1-1, with TRBD1 identical over 7 bases. CDR1 is LGHDT and CDR2 is YNNKEL in the germline V gene (reference sequence). The CDR3 length is 14 residues. Unmatched junction bases numbered 5, after V lost 0 bases and J lost 7 bases. The CDR3 nucleotides read TGTGCCAGCAGCCAAGACAGGGGGTGTTGTGAAGCTTTCTTT. Protein product: CASSQDRGCCEAFF.

This clonotype was seen many times. V gene TRBV6-1 combines with J gene TRBJ2-6; no firm D call. Germline CDR1 is MNHNS and CDR2 is SASEGT. V was clipped by 6 bases and J by 0 bases, with 12 bases between them. There are 16 residues in the CDR3. CDR3 DNA sequence: TGTGCCAGCAGGGTGGGGATAAGCTCTGGGGCCAACGTCCTGACTTTC. Its translation: CASRVGISSGANVLTF.

This clonotype was seen a handful of times. The J gene is TRBJ2-3, the V gene TRBV6-6; tentative D call: TRBD2 (6 bases). V was trimmed by 5 bases and J by 0 bases, leaving 15 bases between them. This CDR3 is built from 16 residues. Germline CDR1 is MNHNY and CDR2 is SVGAGI (reference sequence). CDR3 in DNA: TGTGCCAGCAGTGGAGGGCTAGGCGGTAGCACAGATACGCAGTATTTT. It translates to CASSGGLGGSTDTQYF.

This clonotype has a count of ten or more. V is TRBV4-1 and J is TRBJ2-3; 9 bases map to TRBD1. Germline trimming cut 1 base from V and 4 bases from J; bases unmatched to any gene: 12. The CDR3 has 18 residues. Germline CDR1 reads MGHRA; CDR2 reads YSYEKL. The CDR3 region is CASSQGQGDRSAADTQYF. The CDR3 nucleotides read TGCGCCAGCAGCCAAGGACAGGGGGATAGGTCTGCGGCAGATACGCAGTATTTT.

This clonotype was picked up many times. This chain joins TRBV24-1 and TRBJ2-5; 7 bases fit TRBD1. J gave up 0 bases and V 3 bases, and 9 bases lay outside the gene matches. Germline V gene sequence: CDR1 KGHDR, CDR2 SFDVKD. The CDR3 loop spans 17 amino acids. The CDR3 reads CATSDAPPTGDQETQYF. CDR3 in DNA: TGTGCCACCAGTGATGCCCCCCCTACAGGGGACCAAGAGACCCAGTACTTC.

Only a few counts were recorded for this clonotype. This chain connects TRBV3-1 to TRBJ2-3; 8 bases fit TRBD2. This CDR3 is built from 16 residues. V dropped 4 bases and J dropped 5; count of bases not matched to a gene: 11. Germline CDR1 reads LGHDT; CDR2 reads YNNKEL (reference sequence). CDR3 DNA: TGTGCCAGCAGCCCGGGGGCCGGGGGGGGTAAAGATACGCAGTATTTT. Amino acids: CASSPGAGGGKDTQYF.

This clonotype appeared many times. This sequence joins TRBV7-8 and TRBJ2-2; D not certain. The V gene lost 1 base and the J gene lost 5 bases, with 11 bases spanning the gap. Germline assignment: CDR1 SGHVS and CDR2 FQNEAQ. This CDR3 spans 15 amino acids. The DNA for the CDR3 is TGTGCCAGCAGCTTAGAACCCCAGGCAACCGGGGAGCTGTTTTTT. It translates to CASSLEPQATGELFF.

This clonotype has a handful of counts. The J gene is TRBJ1-5, the V gene TRBV12-3 or TRBV12-4; D not certain. The CDR3 has 12 residues. Deletions cut 3 bases from V and 7 bases from J, with 7 bases between. The CDR3 bases are TGTGCCAGCAGTTTTTGGGGACAGCCCCAGCATTTT. Translating it yields CASSFWGQPQHF.

This clonotype has a handful of counts. The chain couples TRBV4-2 to TRBJ1-2, with D maybe TRBD1 (6 bases). This CDR3 is 13 amino acids long. Trimming took 5 bases from V and 6 from J, leaving 13 bases between them. CDR1 is LGHNA, CDR2 YNFKEQ, per germline. DNA of the CDR3: TGTGCCAGCAGCGCCGGGGGGCAAGATGGCTACACCTTC. As protein: CASSAGGQDGYTF.